This TCR beta chain was recovered during a study of OX40 agonist ivuxolimab in advanced cancers. At the level of the study: Ivuxolimab doses were 0.01, 0.1, 0.3, 1.5, 3 or 10 mg/kg every 2 weeks. General observations from the study: Normalized T-cell clonal expansion was also low in a subset of nonresponders.

With respect to this clone: Its target is not known.

Assay: immunoSEQ multiplex PCR; the TCRdb copy retains only in-frame clones and omits some. Here the sample spans 70,000 to 80,000 clones, roughly 80% being singletons. Germline CDR1 reads MNHEY; CDR2 reads SVGAGI. This CDR3 has 13 residues. V gave up 4 bases and J gave up 3 bases, with 10 bases separating them. The TCR comes from an adult with an advanced solid tumor such as melanoma, head and neck, liver or kidney cancer. The chain has TRBV6-5 and TRBJ2-7; D is unresolved. Source: CD4+ or CD8+ T cells sorted from blood, taken in a trial of the OX40 agonist ivuxolimab. For the CDR3, the DNA is TGTGCCAGCAGTTTATGGCAGAACTACGAGCAGTACTTC. Translated: CASSLWQNYEQYF.